This TCR beta chain is from a study of OX40 agonist ivuxolimab in advanced cancers. Study background: Of the patients, three showed partial responses, one with hepatocellular carcinoma and two with cutaneous melanoma.

Repertoires were generated with immunoSEQ multiplex PCR, while TCRdb's copy carries only in-frame clones and drops some. The sample consists of under 90,000 clones, roughly 86% of them appearing once. This CDR3 has 14 amino acids. V gave up 7 bases and J gave up 0 bases, with 10 bases separating them. Germline V lookup: CDR1 SNHLY, CDR2 FYNNEI. Sequenced material: CD4+ or CD8+ T cells sorted from blood, taken in a trial of the OX40 agonist ivuxolimab. The rearrangement links TRBV2 to TRBJ1-3; no firm D call. This TCR came from an adult with an advanced solid tumor such as melanoma, head and neck, liver or kidney cancer. In DNA, the CDR3 is TGTGCCAGCACAGGCCAACTCTCTGGAAACACCATATATTTT. Translating it yields CASTGQLSGNTIYF. Complete variable domain (other parts from reference TRBV2 and TRBJ1-3): EPEVTQTPSHQVTQMGQEVILRCVPISNHLYFYWYRQILGQKVEFLVSFYNNEISEKSEIFDDQFSVERPDGSNFTLKIRSTKLEDSAMYFCASTGQLSGNTIYFGEGSWLTVV.